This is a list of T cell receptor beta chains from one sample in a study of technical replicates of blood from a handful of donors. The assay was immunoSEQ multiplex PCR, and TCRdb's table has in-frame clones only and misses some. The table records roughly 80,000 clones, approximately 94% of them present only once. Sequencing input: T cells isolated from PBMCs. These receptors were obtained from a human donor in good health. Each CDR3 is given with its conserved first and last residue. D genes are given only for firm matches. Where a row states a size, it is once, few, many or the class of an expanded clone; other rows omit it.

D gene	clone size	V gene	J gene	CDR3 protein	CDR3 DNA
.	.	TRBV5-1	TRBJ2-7	CASSPDISYEQYF	TGCGCCAGCAGCCCAGATATCTCCTACGAGCAGTACTTC
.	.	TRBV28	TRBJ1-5	CASSYDSGSNQPQHF	TGTGCCAGCAGCTACGACAGTGGCAGCAATCAGCCCCAGCATTTT
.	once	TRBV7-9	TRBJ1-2	CASSLARGMNGYTF	TGTGCCAGCAGCTTAGCGCGGGGGATGAATGGCTACACCTTC
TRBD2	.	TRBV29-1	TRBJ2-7	CSVRTSGNYPHEQYF	TGCAGCGTACGGACTAGCGGCAACTATCCCCACGAGCAGTACTTC
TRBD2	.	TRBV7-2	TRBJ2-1	CASSGGAGTSYNEQFF	TGTGCCAGCAGCGGGGGAGCGGGAACCAGCTACAATGAGCAGTTCTTC
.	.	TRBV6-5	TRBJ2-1	CASRETGTRAGGSIF	TGTGCCAGCCGAGAGACAGGGACCCGTGCGGGAGGATCTATCTTC
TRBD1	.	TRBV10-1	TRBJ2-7	CASSDYPTGAYEQYF	TGCGCCAGCAGTGACTACCCTACAGGGGCCTACGAGCAGTACTTC
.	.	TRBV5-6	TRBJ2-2	CASSLDWNTGELFF	TGTGCCAGCAGCTTGGACTGGAACACCGGGGAGCTGTTTTTT
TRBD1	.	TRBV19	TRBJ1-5	CASSADRALNQPQHF	TGTGCCAGTAGTGCGGACAGGGCCCTTAATCAGCCCCAGCATTTT
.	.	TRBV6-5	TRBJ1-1	CASSYLEGDTEAFF	TGTGCCAGCAGTTACCTCGAGGGGGACACTGAAGCTTTCTTT
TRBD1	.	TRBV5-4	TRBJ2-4	CASSLAGQGGRNIQYF	TGTGCCAGCAGCTTGGCGGGACAGGGAGGTAGGAACATTCAGTACTTC
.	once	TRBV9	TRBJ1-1	CASSVDGQGFTEAFF	TGTGCCAGCAGCGTAGACGGACAAGGTTTTACTGAAGCTTTCTTT
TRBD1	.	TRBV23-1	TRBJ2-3	CASSSGQGTDTQYF	TGCGCCAGCAGTTCCGGACAGGGGACAGATACGCAGTATTTT
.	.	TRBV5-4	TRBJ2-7	CASSGGAYEQYF	TGTGCCAGCAGCGGCGGGGCCTACGAGCAGTACTTC
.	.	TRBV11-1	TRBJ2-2	CASSHRDFPNTGELFF	TGTGCCAGCAGCCACCGGGACTTCCCCAACACCGGGGAGCTGTTTTTT
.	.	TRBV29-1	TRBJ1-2	CSVGGEDGYTF	TGCAGCGTTGGGGGGGAGGATGGCTACACCTTC
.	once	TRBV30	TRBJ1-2	CAWSLRTFYGYTF	TGTGCCTGGAGTCTCCGGACTTTCTATGGCTACACCTTC
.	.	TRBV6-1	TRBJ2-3	CASAEELTDTQYF	TGTGCCAGCGCCGAGGAGCTAACCGATACGCAGTATTTT
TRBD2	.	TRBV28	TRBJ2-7	CASSLLAGPYEQYF	TGTGCCAGCAGTTTACTAGCGGGCCCCTACGAGCAGTACTTC
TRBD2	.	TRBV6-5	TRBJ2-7	CASSYSLAGDEQYF	TGTGCCAGCAGTTACTCGCTAGCGGGAGACGAGCAGTACTTC
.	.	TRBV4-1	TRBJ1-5	CASSYRVDQPQHF	TGCGCCAGCAGCTACAGGGTAGACCAGCCCCAGCATTTT
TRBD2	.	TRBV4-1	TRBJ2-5	CASSQSGRVDETQYF	TGCGCCAGCAGCCAGAGCGGGAGGGTAGATGAGACCCAGTACTTC
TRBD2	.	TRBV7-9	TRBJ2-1	CASSLPGLATNEQFF	TGTGCCAGCAGCTTACCCGGACTAGCGACTAATGAGCAGTTCTTC
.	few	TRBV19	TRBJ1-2	CASIPTGYSYGYTF	TGTGCCAGTATCCCGACAGGTTATTCCTATGGCTACACCTTC
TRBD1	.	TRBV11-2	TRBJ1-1	CASSPWTGGQMNTEAFF	TGTGCCAGCAGCCCTTGGACAGGGGGGCAGATGAACACTGAAGCTTTCTTT
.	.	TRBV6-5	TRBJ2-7	CASSYQYEQYF	TGTGCCAGCAGTTATCAATACGAGCAGTACTTC
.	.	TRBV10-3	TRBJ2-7	CAISEGASYEQYF	TGTGCCATCAGTGAGGGGGCCAGCTACGAGCAGTACTTC
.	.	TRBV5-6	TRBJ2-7	CASSLVHARGTEQYF	TGTGCCAGCAGCTTGGTTCACGCGCGGGGAACCGAGCAGTACTTC